This TCR beta chain was sequenced for a study of CD8 T cells in Susac syndrome. General study points: Regarding the TCR sequencing and HLA analysis, the study admitted that a relatively small number of individuals were involved.

Sequencing targeted TCR beta in T cells from blood (CD8+ and CD4+). Matching for age and sex applied to the controls, who were healthy donors. Random hexamers were used to reverse transcribe an amount of roughly 0.5 to 1 ug RNA. TCRdb reprocessed the immunoSEQ multiplex PCR reads via MiXCR and lists one record per CDR3 protein. The sample holds just under 150,000 distinct CDR3 sequences, 94% seen once. V lost 5 bases to trimming and J lost 6 bases, with 10 bases between them. Germline CDR1 SQVTM, CDR2 ANQGSEA. This CDR3 comprises 12 residues. This clonotype has only one observation. Its antigen is not known.

The rearrangement joins TRBV29-1 to TRBJ2-2; D gene uncertain. The TCR originated in a human donor in good health. The source material was CD4+ T cells from PBMCs. CDR3 region: CSVQYFAGELFF. CDR3 coding DNA: TGCAGCGTTCAATACTTTGCCGGGGAGCTGTTTTTT.